This T cell receptor beta chain comes out of a study of blood T cell repertoires in COVID-19. Study-level information: Donors in the United States, Italy and Spain gave samples during acute or convalescent COVID-19. PBMCs, B-cell-depleted T cells, or T cells provided the cDNA or gDNA that made up the material.

Authors' data handling: Amplified reference gene primers provided the basis for estimating nucleated cell counts. Measured with immunoSEQ multiplex PCR; TCRdb has only the in-frame clones, and not every one. That table supplies the V and J calls and clone size; D and trimming were determined from the DNA. This table has 150,000 to 200,000 clones, roughly four fifths appearing once. J lost 6 bases, V lost 0 bases, and 4 bases had no gene match. CDR3 length equals 14 residues. The V gene's germline CDR1 is MNHEY and CDR2 SVGEGT. V gene TRBV6-2 or TRBV6-3 combines with J gene TRBJ2-7; TRBD2 matches 8 bases. The source material was peripheral blood. The sequence came from a human donor in a cohort sampled during active COVID-19. Here the CDR3 reads CASSYSGGAGEQYF. CDR3 in DNA: TGTGCCAGCAGTTACTCCGGGGGGGCCGGCGAGCAGTACTTC.